This entry is about one T cell receptor beta chain. These data are taken from a study of blood T cell repertoires in COVID-19. At the level of the study: The United States, Italy and Spain supplied acute and convalescent COVID-19 samples. T cells, B-cell-depleted T cells, or PBMCs provided the cDNA or gDNA that served as material.

In the original analysis: By means of reference gene primer amplification, nucleated cell counts were estimated. The assay was immunoSEQ multiplex PCR, and TCRdb's table has in-frame clones only and misses some. The V and J calls and clone size are taken from that table; D and trimming were inferred from the DNA. This table holds fewer than 120,000 clones, 88% found once. This CDR3 region has 15 residues. The TCR comes from a woman in her 50s with acute or convalescent COVID-19. The rearrangement joins TRBV21-1 to TRBJ2-1; TRBD1 is the table's D call, not checked against the DNA. TRBV21-1 corresponds to a pseudogene. The sample consisted of peripheral blood. In nucleotides, the CDR3 is TGTGCCAGCAGCGCGAGGGACAGCTCCTACAATGAGCAGTTCTTC. This codes for CASSARDSSYNEQFF.